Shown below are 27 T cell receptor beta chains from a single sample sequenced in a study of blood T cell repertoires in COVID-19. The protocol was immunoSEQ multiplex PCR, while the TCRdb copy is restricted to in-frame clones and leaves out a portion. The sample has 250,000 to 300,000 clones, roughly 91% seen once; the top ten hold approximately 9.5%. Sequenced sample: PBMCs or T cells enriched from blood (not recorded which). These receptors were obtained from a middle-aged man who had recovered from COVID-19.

The CDR3 is CASSLGQGRYEQYF. CDR3 in DNA: TGTGCCAGCAGCTTAGGACAGGGCAGGTACGAGCAGTACTTC. This rearrangement joins TRBV11-2 to TRBJ2-7, with 7 nucleotides matching TRBD1. After removal of 1 base from V and 4 bases from J, the junction contained 4 bases not matched to a gene. CDR1 SGHAT and CDR2 FQNNGV come from the germline V gene. The CDR3 totals 14 residues.

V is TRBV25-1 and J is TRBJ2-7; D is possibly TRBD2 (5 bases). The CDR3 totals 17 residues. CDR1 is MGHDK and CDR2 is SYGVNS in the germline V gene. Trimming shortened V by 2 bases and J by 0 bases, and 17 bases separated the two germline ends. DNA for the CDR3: TGTGCCAGCAGTGAAGTGGTGGCGGGTTCGCTCTCCTACGAGCAGTACTTC. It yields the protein CASSEVVAGSLSYEQYF.

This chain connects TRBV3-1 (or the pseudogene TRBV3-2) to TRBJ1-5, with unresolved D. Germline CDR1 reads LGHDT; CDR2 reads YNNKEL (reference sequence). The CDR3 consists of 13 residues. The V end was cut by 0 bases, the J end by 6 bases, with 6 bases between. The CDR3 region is CASSQDIFQPQHF. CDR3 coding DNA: TGTGCCAGCAGCCAAGATATTTTTCAGCCCCAGCATTTT.

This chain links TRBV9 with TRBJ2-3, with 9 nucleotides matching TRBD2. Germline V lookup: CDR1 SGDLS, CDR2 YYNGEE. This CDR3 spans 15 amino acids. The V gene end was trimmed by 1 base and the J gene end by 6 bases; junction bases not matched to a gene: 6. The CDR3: CASSVWRGGLDTQYF. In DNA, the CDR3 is TGTGCCAGCAGCGTATGGCGGGGGGGCCTCGATACGCAGTATTTT.

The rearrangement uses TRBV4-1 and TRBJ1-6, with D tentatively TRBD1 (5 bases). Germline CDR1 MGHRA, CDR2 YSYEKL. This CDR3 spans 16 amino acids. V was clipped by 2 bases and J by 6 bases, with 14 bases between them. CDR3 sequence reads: CASSQIEDTFNSPLHF. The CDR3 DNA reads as TGCGCCAGCAGCCAAATAGAGGACACTTTTAATTCACCCCTCCACTTT.

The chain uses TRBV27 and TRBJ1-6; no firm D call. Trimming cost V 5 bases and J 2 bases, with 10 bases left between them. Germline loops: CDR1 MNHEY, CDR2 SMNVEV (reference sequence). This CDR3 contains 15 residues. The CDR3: CASSLTGTYNSPLHF. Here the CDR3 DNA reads TGTGCCAGCAGTCTTACCGGGACCTATAATTCACCCCTCCACTTT.

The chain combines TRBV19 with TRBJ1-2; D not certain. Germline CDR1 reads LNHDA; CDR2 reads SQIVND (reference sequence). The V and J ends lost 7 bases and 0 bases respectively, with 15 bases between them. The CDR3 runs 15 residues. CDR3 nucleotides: TGTGCCAGTATTTCCGGGGTCCGTCCTAACTATGGCTACACCTTC. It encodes CASISGVRPNYGYTF. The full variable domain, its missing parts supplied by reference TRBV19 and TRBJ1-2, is DGGITQSPKYLFRKEGQNVTLSCEQNLNHDAMYWYRQDPGQGLRLIYYSQIVNDFQKGDIAEGYSVSREKKESFPLTVTSAQKNPTAFYLCASISGVRPNYGYTFGSGTRLTVV.

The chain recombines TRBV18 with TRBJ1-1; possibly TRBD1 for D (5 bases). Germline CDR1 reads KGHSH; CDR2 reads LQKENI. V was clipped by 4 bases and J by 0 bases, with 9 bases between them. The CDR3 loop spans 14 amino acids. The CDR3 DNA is TGTGCCAGCTCACGCCGACAGATGAACACTGAAGCTTTCTTT. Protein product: CASSRRQMNTEAFF.

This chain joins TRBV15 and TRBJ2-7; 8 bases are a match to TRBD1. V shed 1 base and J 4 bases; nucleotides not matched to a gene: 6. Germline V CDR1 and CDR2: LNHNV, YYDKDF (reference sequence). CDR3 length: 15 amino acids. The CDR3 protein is CATSRGFDRGYEQYF. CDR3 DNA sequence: TGTGCCACCAGCAGAGGATTCGACAGGGGATACGAGCAGTACTTC. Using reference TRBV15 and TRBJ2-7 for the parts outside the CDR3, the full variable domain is DAMVIQNPRYQVTQFGKPVTLSCSQTLNHNVMYWYQQKSSQAPKLLFHYYDKDFNNEADTPDNFQSRRPNTSFCFLDIRSPGLGDTAMYLCATSRGFDRGYEQYFGPGTRLTVT.

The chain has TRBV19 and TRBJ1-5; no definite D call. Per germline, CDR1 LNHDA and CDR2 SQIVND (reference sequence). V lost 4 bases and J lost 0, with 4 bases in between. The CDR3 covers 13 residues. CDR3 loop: CASSSSSNQPQHF. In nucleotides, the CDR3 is TGTGCCAGTAGTAGCAGTAGCAATCAGCCCCAGCATTTT.

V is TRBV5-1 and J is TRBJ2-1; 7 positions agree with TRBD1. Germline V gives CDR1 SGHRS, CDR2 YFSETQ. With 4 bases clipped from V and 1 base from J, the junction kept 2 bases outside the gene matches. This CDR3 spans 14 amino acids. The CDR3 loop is CASSIQGSYNEQFF. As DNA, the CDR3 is TGCGCCAGCAGCATACAGGGGTCCTACAATGAGCAGTTCTTC.

For the CDR3, the DNA is TGTGCCAGCAGCGTAGGATGGGACACTGCAACTAATGAAAAACTGTTTTTT. Its translation is CASSVGWDTATNEKLFF. The rearrangement uses TRBV9 and TRBJ1-4; weak D call: TRBD1 (6 bases). CDR1 and CDR2 (germline): SGDLS, YYNGEE. Trimming removed 0 bases from V and 0 bases from J, with 12 bases in between. This CDR3 is 17 amino acids long.

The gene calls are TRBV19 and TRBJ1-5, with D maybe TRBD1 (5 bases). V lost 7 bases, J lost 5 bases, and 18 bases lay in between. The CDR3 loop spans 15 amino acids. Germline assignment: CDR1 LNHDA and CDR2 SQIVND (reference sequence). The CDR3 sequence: CASTNPQGGHQPQHF. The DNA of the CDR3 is TGTGCCAGTACCAATCCCCAGGGTGGCCATCAGCCCCAGCATTTT. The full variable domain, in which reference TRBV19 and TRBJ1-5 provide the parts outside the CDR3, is DGGITQSPKYLFRKEGQNVTLSCEQNLNHDAMYWYRQDPGQGLRLIYYSQIVNDFQKGDIAEGYSVSREKKESFPLTVTSAQKNPTAFYLCASTNPQGGHQPQHFGDGTRLSIL.

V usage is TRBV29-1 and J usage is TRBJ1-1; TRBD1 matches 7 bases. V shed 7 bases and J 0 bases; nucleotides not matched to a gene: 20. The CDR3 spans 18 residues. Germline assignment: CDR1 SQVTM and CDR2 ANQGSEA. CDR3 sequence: CSARPTPTGPDLNTEAFF. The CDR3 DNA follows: TGCAGCGCGCGACCCACACCGACAGGGCCAGACCTGAACACTGAAGCTTTCTTT.

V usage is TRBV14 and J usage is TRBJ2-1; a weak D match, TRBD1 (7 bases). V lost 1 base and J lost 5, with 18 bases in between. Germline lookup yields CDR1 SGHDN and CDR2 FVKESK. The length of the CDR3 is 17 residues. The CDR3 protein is CASSQAGGQLRNNEQFF. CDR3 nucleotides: TGTGCCAGCAGCCAAGCCGGGGGACAGCTCAGGAACAATGAGCAGTTCTTC.

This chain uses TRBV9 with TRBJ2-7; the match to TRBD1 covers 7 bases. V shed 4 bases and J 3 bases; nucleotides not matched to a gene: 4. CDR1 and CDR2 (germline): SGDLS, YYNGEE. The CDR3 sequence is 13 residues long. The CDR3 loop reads CASSPDRDYEQYF. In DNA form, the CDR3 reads TGTGCCAGCAGCCCCGACAGGGACTACGAGCAGTACTTC.

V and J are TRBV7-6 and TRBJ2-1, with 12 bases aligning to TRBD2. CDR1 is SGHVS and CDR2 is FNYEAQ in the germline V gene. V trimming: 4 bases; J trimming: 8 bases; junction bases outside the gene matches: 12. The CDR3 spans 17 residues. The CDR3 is CASSSWTSGNGRDEQFF. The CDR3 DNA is TGTGCCAGCAGCTCATGGACTAGCGGGAACGGGCGCGATGAGCAGTTCTTC.

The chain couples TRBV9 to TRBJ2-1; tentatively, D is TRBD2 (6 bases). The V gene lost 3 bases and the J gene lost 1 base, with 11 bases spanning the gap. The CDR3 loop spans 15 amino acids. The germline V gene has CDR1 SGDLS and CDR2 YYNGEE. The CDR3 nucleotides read TGTGCCAGCAGCGCCTCTAGCGAGTCCTACAATGAGCAGTTCTTC. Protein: CASSASSESYNEQFF.

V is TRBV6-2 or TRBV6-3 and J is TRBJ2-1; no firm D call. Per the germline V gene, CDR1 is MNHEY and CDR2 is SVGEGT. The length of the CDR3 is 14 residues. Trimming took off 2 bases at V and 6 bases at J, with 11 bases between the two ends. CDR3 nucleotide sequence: TGTGCCAGCAGTTACAGCTTCCAAAGCAATGAGCAGTTCTTC. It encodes CASSYSFQSNEQFF.

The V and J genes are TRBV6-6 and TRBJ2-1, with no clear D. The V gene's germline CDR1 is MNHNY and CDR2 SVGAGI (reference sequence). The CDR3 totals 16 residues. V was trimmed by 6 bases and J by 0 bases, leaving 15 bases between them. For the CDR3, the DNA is TGTGCCAGCAGGCCTCTGGGCGTCAACTCCTACAATGAGCAGTTCTTC. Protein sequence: CASRPLGVNSYNEQFF.

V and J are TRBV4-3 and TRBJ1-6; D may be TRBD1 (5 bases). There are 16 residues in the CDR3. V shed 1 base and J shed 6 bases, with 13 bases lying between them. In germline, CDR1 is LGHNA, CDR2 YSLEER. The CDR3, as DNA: TGCGCCAGCAGCCAAGTAGGGCAGGGTGGTAATTCACCCCTCCACTTT. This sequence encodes CASSQVGQGGNSPLHF.

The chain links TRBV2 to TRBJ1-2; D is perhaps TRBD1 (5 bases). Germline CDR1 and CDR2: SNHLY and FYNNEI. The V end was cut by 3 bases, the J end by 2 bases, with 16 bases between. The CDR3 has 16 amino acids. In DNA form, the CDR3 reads TGTGCCAGCAGTGAGAAACCTTTGACAGTAAACTATGGCTACACCTTC. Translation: CASSEKPLTVNYGYTF. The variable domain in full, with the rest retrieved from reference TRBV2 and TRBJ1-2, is EPEVTQTPSHQVTQMGQEVILRCVPISNHLYFYWYRQILGQKVEFLVSFYNNEISEKSEIFDDQFSVERPDGSNFTLKIRSTKLEDSAMYFCASSEKPLTVNYGYTFGSGTRLTVV.

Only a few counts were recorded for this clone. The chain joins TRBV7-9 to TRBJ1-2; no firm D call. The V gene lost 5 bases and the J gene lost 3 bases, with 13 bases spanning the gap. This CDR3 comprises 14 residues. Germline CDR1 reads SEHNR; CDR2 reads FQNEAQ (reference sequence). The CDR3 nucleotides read TGTGCCAGCAGCGCCACAGCCACAGACTATGGCTACACCTTC. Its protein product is CASSATATDYGYTF. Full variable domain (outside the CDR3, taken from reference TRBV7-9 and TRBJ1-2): DTGVSQNPRHKITKRGQNVTFRCDPISEHNRLYWYRQTLGQGPEFLTYFQNEAQLEKSRLLSDRFSAERPKGSFSTLEIQRTEQGDSAMYLCASSATATDYGYTFGSGTRLTVV.

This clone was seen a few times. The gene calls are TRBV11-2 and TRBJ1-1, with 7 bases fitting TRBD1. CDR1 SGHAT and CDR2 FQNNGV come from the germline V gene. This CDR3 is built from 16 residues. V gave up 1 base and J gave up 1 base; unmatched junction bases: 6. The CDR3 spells CASSLAGRDRNTEAFF. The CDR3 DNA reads TGTGCCAGCAGCTTAGCGGGCCGGGACAGGAACACTGAAGCTTTCTTT.

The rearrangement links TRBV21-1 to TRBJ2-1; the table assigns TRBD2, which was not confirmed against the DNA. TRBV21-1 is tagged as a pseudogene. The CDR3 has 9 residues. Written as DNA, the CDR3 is TGTGCCACCGATTCTAAGCAGTTCTTC. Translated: CATDSKQFF.

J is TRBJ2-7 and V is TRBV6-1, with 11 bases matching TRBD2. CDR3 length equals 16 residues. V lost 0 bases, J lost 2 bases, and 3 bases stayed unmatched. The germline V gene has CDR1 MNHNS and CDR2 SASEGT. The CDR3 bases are TGTGCCAGCAGTGAAGCTGGGACTAGCGGAACCTACGAGCAGTACTTC. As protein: CASSEAGTSGTYEQYF.

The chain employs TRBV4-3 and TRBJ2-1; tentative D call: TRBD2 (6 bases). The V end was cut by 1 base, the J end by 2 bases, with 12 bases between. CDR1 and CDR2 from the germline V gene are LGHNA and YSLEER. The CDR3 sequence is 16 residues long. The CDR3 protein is CASSQVPGDPYNEQFF. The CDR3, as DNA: TGCGCCAGCAGCCAAGTCCCGGGAGACCCCTACAATGAGCAGTTCTTC.